The entry below gives a single TCR beta chain sequence along with its context. Its antigen remains unknown. This sample is part of a study of OX40 agonist ivuxolimab in advanced cancers. Assay: immunoSEQ multiplex PCR; the TCRdb copy retains only in-frame clones and omits some. The sample has 100,000 to 150,000 clones, 90% seen once. The germline V and J ends were trimmed by 1 base and 4 bases, with 6 bases remaining between them. The germline gives CDR1 SGHTA, CDR2 FQGNSA. This CDR3 is built from 13 residues. The study, taken as a whole, reports: Specificity for antigen went undetermined in the expanded peripheral T cells.

Sequenced material: CD4+ or CD8+ T cells sorted from blood, taken in a trial of the OX40 agonist ivuxolimab. J is TRBJ2-3 and V is TRBV7-2; perhaps TRBD2 as D (5 bases). This TCR was sampled from an adult with an advanced solid tumor such as melanoma, head and neck, liver or kidney cancer. In nucleotides, the CDR3 is TGTGCCAGCAGCTTAGTGCGGGCAGATACGCAGTATTTT. This translates into CASSLVRADTQYF.